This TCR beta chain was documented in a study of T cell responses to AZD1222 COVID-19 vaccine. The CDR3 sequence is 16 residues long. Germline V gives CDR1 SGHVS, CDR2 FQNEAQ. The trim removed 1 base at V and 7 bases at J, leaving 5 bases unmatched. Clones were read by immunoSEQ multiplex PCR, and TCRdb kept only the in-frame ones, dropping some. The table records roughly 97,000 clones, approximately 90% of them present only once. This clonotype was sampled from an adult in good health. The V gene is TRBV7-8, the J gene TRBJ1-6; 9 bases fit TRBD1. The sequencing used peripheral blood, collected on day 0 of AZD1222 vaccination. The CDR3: CASSLEQGQGNSPLHF. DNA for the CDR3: TGTGCCAGCAGCTTAGAACAAGGACAGGGGAATTCACCCCTCCACTTT.